The sequence of this T cell receptor (beta chain) was determined in a study of early T cells in non-severe SARS-CoV-2 infection. TCRdb used MiXCR to reprocess the 5' RACE reads, holding one entry per CDR3 protein. The sample consists of around 55,000 distinct CDR3 sequences, around an eighth of them appearing once. Trimming cost V 4 bases and J 0 bases; bases outside gene matches: 9. Looked up from germline, CDR1 is MNHEY and CDR2 is SVGAGI. This CDR3 spans 16 amino acids. There are many counts of this clonotype. Sequenced input: whole blood. This sequence originates from an adult who was a healthcare worker with PCR-confirmed SARS-CoV-2 infection or an uninfected control (not recorded which). The chain uses TRBV6-5 and TRBJ2-7, with 7 bases lining up with TRBD1. CDR3 nucleotide sequence: TGTGCCAGCAGTTCGAGACGGACAGGTAGCTCCTACGAGCAGTACTTC. Protein product: CASSSRRTGSSYEQYF.